These 4 T cell receptor beta chains were sequenced from one sample in a study of blood T cell repertoires in COVID-19 (dated by TCRdb to about 2020). Library preparation was by the immunoSEQ multiplex PCR assay. What TCRdb holds here is the immuneACCESS table cut down to in-frame rearrangements. Part of the clones is not present; checked against another copy, under half of the missing clones reflect an unresolved V gene, and the others are unexplained. For this sample the table gives approximately 190,000 clones, of which about 81% were detected only once. The ten largest clones represent about an eighth of the sample. The sequencing input was peripheral blood. Every receptor here comes from a man in his thirties or forties with active or convalescent COVID-19.

The gene calls are TRBV24-1 and TRBJ2-1, with a tentative D call TRBD2 (5 bases). Per the germline V gene, CDR1 is KGHDR and CDR2 is SFDVKD. The length of the CDR3 is 16 residues. Trimming took 1 base from V and 9 from J, leaving 18 bases between them. In nucleotides, the CDR3 is TGTGCCACCAGTGATTTATCGCTAGCCTCTAAGGGTGAGCAGTTCTTC. Protein sequence: CATSDLSLASKGEQFF.

The J gene is TRBJ2-3, the V gene TRBV27; 7 bases match TRBD2. The CDR3 spans 14 residues. With V trimmed by 8 bases and J by 3 bases, 8 bases remained unmatched. From germline, CDR1 is MNHEY and CDR2 SMNVEV (reference sequence). The CDR3, as DNA: TGTGCCAGCCACATAGCGGGTGATACAGATACGCAGTATTTT. Its protein is CASHIAGDTDTQYF.

This chain links TRBV14 with TRBJ1-1; D is ambiguous. Between the trimmed V and J ends, which lost 0 bases and 0 bases, there was a span of 5 bases. CDR1 SGHDN and CDR2 FVKESK come from the germline V gene. This CDR3 spans 14 amino acids. This CDR3 reads CASSQDQVNTEAFF. CDR3 nucleotide sequence: TGTGCCAGCAGCCAAGATCAGGTGAACACTGAAGCTTTCTTT.

The chain has TRBV5-1 and TRBJ2-1; 7 bases line up with TRBD1. Unmatched junction bases numbered 11, after V lost 3 bases and J lost 8 bases. The germline CDR1 and CDR2 sequences are SGHRS and YFSETQ. The CDR3 is 15 amino acids. This chain's CDR3 is CASSSATGNLDEQFF. The DNA of the CDR3 is TGCGCCAGCAGCTCCGCGACAGGGAATCTAGATGAGCAGTTCTTC.